This T cell receptor beta chain is drawn from a study of vaccination and CD4 T cells after COVID-19. Remarks on this clonotype: The antigen remains undetermined.

Germline lookup yields CDR1 SGDLS and CDR2 YYNGEE. Trimming left V 4 bases short and J 4 bases short, with 11 bases between. This CDR3 comprises 13 residues. An Oncomine TCR Beta short-read assay was used to sequence the DNA from cultured CD4+ T cells. Each CDR3 protein is one row after TCRdb ran MiXCR on the PCR reads. This table holds over 15,000 distinct CDR3 sequences, 52% found once. Treatment: roughly 10-day PBMC culture with coronavirus spike peptide pools or control peptides (ViraFEST assay). The chain is built from TRBV9 and TRBJ1-2; D remains unclear. The receptor was isolated from a human donor who had recovered from COVID-19. The starting material was CD4+ T cells from blood, cultured in vitro, obtained before SARS-CoV-2 vaccination. The CDR3 spells CASSTDHSYGYTF. DNA for the CDR3: TGTGCCAGCAGCACAGACCACAGCTATGGCTACACCTTC. Supplemented by reference TRBV9 and TRBJ1-2, the full variable domain reads DSGVTQTPKHLITATGQRVTLRCSPRSGDLSVYWYQQSLDQGLQFLIQYYNGEERAKGNILERFSAQQFPDLHSELNLSSLELGDSALYFCASSTDHSYGYTFGSGTRLTVV.